These 27 T cell receptor beta chains originate from one sample sequenced in a study of blood T cell repertoires in COVID-19. Sequencing used immunoSEQ multiplex PCR; TCRdb keeps in-frame clones, though not all of them. Of about 59,000 clones listed, approximately 79% were seen once; the top ten hold around 9.7%. Sequencing was carried out using peripheral blood. Receptors originate from a human donor in a cohort sampled during active COVID-19.

The chain links TRBV3-1 (or the pseudogene TRBV3-2) to TRBJ2-3; TRBD1 agrees at 7 bases. V was clipped by 1 base and J by 3 bases; unmatched bases: 4. The CDR3 contains 15 residues. Germline assignment: CDR1 LGHDT and CDR2 YNNKEL (reference sequence). Written as DNA, the CDR3 is TGTGCCAGCAGCCAAGCTGGGACAGTTACAGATACGCAGTATTTT. Encoded protein: CASSQAGTVTDTQYF.

This chain uses TRBV6-4 with TRBJ2-5; D is unresolved. The CDR3 runs 13 residues. The V gene lost 3 bases and the J gene lost 3 bases, with 8 bases spanning the gap. Germline values: CDR1 MRHNA, CDR2 SNTAGT. For the CDR3, the DNA is TGTGCCAGCAGTGAGCGCCCCGAAGAGACCCAGTACTTC. Translation gives CASSERPEETQYF.

This clone was seen more than once but under ten times. The chain recombines TRBV6-5 with TRBJ1-5, with D tentatively TRBD1 (5 bases). The ends were cut back, 7 bases at V and 7 bases at J, with 14 bases in the middle. This CDR3 comprises 13 residues. Germline CDR1 and CDR2: MNHEY and SVGAGI. CDR3 nucleotide sequence: TGTGCCAGCAATAGGGGATGGGGACAGCCCCAGCATTTT. This codes for CASNRGWGQPQHF.

This chain links TRBV5-6 with TRBJ1-1; a weak D match, TRBD1 (6 bases). CDR1 is SGHDT and CDR2 is YYEEEE in the germline V gene. The V and J ends lost 4 bases and 0 bases respectively, with 10 bases between them. The CDR3 runs 14 residues. The CDR3 coding sequence is TGTGCCAGCAGCACCGGACAGATGAACACTGAAGCTTTCTTT. It yields the protein CASSTGQMNTEAFF.

This clone was picked up a small number of times. This sequence joins TRBV9 and TRBJ1-1; D is uncertain. V was pared by 0 bases and J by 6 bases, with 12 bases between. CDR1 is SGDLS and CDR2 is YYNGEE in the germline V gene. The CDR3 consists of 14 residues. As DNA, the CDR3 is TGTGCCAGCAGCGTAGCCACAGAGTCCCCTGAAGCTTTCTTT. Protein product: CASSVATESPEAFF.

The chain is built from TRBV24-1 and TRBJ2-1, with 10 bases identical to TRBD2. Germline V CDR1 and CDR2: KGHDR, SFDVKD. V lost 5 bases and J lost 8; bases outside the gene matches: 11. The CDR3 consists of 16 residues. The CDR3 DNA sequence: TGTGCCACCAGTGGTCTGGCCGGGACTAGCGACCATGAGCAGTTCTTC. As protein: CATSGLAGTSDHEQFF.

This chain joins TRBV7-9 and TRBJ2-7, with D perhaps TRBD2 (5 bases). Per germline, CDR1 SEHNR and CDR2 FQNEAQ (reference sequence). The CDR3 sequence is 13 residues long. V lost 2 bases to trimming and J lost 4 bases, with 9 bases between them. CDR3 DNA: TGTGCCAGCAGCTTACCGGGAAAATACGAGCAGTACTTC. The encoded protein is CASSLPGKYEQYF.

The rearrangement links TRBV19 to TRBJ2-5; possibly TRBD1 for D (6 bases). This CDR3 region has 15 residues. Trimming removed 1 base at V and 1 base at J, with 10 bases between. Germline V CDR1 and CDR2: LNHDA, SQIVND (reference sequence). CDR3 region: CASSIAGQPQETQYF. For the CDR3, the DNA is TGTGCCAGTAGTATAGCCGGACAGCCCCAAGAGACCCAGTACTTC.

The gene calls are TRBV7-8 and TRBJ1-4; D possibly corresponds to TRBD1 (6 bases). Trimming pared 5 bases from V and 7 bases from J, leaving 11 bases between. This CDR3 comprises 13 residues. Germline loops: CDR1 SGHVS, CDR2 FQNEAQ. CDR3 sequence reads: CASSLGHFEKLFF. As DNA, the CDR3 is TGTGCCAGCAGCCTGGGACACTTTGAAAAACTGTTTTTT.

This chain links TRBV7-8 with TRBJ2-1; 7 nucleotides agree with TRBD2. The trim removed 6 bases at V and 0 bases at J, leaving 5 bases unmatched. This CDR3 region has 15 residues. Germline assignment: CDR1 SGHVS and CDR2 FQNEAQ. CDR3 coding DNA: TGTGCCAGCAGGTTACTAGCGAGCTCCTACAATGAGCAGTTCTTC. Its protein is CASRLLASSYNEQFF.

The rearrangement links TRBV12-3 or TRBV12-4 to TRBJ1-2; D possibly corresponds to TRBD1 (5 bases). V was cut by 8 bases and J by 3 bases, with 13 bases left in between. The CDR3 totals 13 residues. The CDR3 sequence: CASSLQGDYGYTF. The DNA of the CDR3 is TGTGCCAGCTCCCTCCAGGGTGACTATGGCTACACCTTC.

The rearrangement uses TRBV24-1 and TRBJ2-7, with D uncertain. Looked up from germline, CDR1 is KGHDR and CDR2 is SFDVKD. This CDR3 region has 16 residues. Trimming stripped 4 bases from V and 2 bases from J, with 17 bases between. The CDR3 sequence: CATSDTQVPRTYEQYF. The CDR3 bases are TGTGCCACCAGTGACACACAAGTCCCCCGAACCTACGAGCAGTACTTC.

A note on this clone: The sample carries other DNA sequences with the same CDR3. V is TRBV7-2 and J is TRBJ1-5, with D hard to call. The CDR3 totals 15 residues. Germline loops: CDR1 SGHTA, CDR2 FQGNSA. Trimming removed 1 base at V and 0 bases at J, with 7 bases between. The DNA of the CDR3 is TGTGCCAGCAGCTTAGAAGACTATAGCAATCAGCCCCAGCATTTT. This sequence encodes CASSLEDYSNQPQHF. Full variable domain (remainder filled in from reference TRBV7-2 and TRBJ1-5): GAGVSQSPSNKVTEKGKDVELRCDPISGHTALYWYRQSLGQGLEFLIYFQGNSAPDKSGLPSDRFSAERTGGSVSTLTIQRTQQEDSAVYLCASSLEDYSNQPQHFGDGTRLSIL.

The chain couples TRBV5-6 to TRBJ1-6; 8 bases align to TRBD1. The V gene end was trimmed by 3 bases and the J gene end by 12 bases; junction bases not matched to a gene: 14. The length of the CDR3 is 16 residues. The germline V gene has CDR1 SGHDT and CDR2 YYEEEE. The CDR3 spells CASSSLGQGLVKPLHF. CDR3 coding DNA: TGTGCCAGCAGCTCACTCGGACAGGGCCTGGTTAAACCCCTCCACTTT.

In nucleotides, the CDR3 is TGCGCCAGCAGCTTGATAGCGGGGACCACAGATACGCAGTATTTT. Translated: CASSLIAGTTDTQYF. This chain links TRBV5-1 with TRBJ2-3, with TRBD2 matching 8 bases. Germline lookup yields CDR1 SGHRS and CDR2 YFSETQ. The J segment lost 2 bases and the V segment lost 1 base, leaving 3 bases of the junction unmatched. This CDR3 is built from 15 residues.

This clone was seen more than once but under ten times. The chain carries TRBV6-2 or TRBV6-3 and TRBJ1-5; perhaps TRBD1 as D (6 bases). In germline, CDR1 is MNHEY, CDR2 SVGEGT. This CDR3 is built from 18 residues. Trimming took off 6 bases at V and 0 bases at J, with 21 bases between the two ends. CDR3 sequence reads: CASRPRDRLVYSNQPQHF. DNA for the CDR3: TGTGCCAGCAGGCCTCGCGACAGGCTAGTTTATAGCAATCAGCCCCAGCATTTT.

The chain has TRBV12-2 and TRBJ2-7; the table's D call of TRBD2 was not tested on the DNA. TRBV12-2 has pseudogene status. CDR3 size: 16 residues. The CDR3 reads CASRLSSREGSYEQYF. The CDR3 bases are TGTGCAAGTCGCTTATCGTCGCGGGAGGGGAGCTACGAGCAGTACTTC.

The chain couples TRBV18 to TRBJ2-3; 11 bases line up with TRBD2. Germline assignment: CDR1 KGHSH and CDR2 LQKENI. Trimming took 1 base from V and 7 from J; bases not matched to a gene: 7. The CDR3 extends over 16 amino acids. CDR3 coding DNA: TGTGCCAGCTCACCACAACTAGCGGGAGAATTTAATACGCAGTATTTT. It encodes CASSPQLAGEFNTQYF. The whole variable domain, remainder taken from reference TRBV18 and TRBJ2-3, is NAGVMQNPRHLVRRRGQEARLRCSPMKGHSHVYWYRQLPEEGLKFMVYLQKENIIDESGMPKERFSAEFPKEGPSILRIQQVVRGDSAAYFCASSPQLAGEFNTQYFGPGTRLTVL.

The CDR3 is CASSLTSSYNEQFF. DNA for the CDR3: TGTGCCAGCAGCTTGACAAGCTCCTACAATGAGCAGTTCTTC. The chain employs TRBV5-4 and TRBJ2-1, with unresolved D. Germline CDR1 reads SGHNT; CDR2 reads YYREEE (reference sequence). The CDR3 has 14 amino acids. V gave up 1 base and J gave up 0 bases, with 5 bases separating them.

This clone was counted at least ten times. The V and J genes are TRBV7-3 and TRBJ1-2, with 10 bases that match TRBD1. The CDR3 runs 15 residues. Germline CDR1 is SGHTA and CDR2 is FQGTGA. Germline trimming cut 5 bases from V and 7 bases from J; bases unmatched to any gene: 10. CDR3 sequence (DNA): TGTGCCAGCAGCGCCATGACAGGGGGCGGCAGTGGCTACACCTTC. Translation gives CASSAMTGGGSGYTF.

The chain links TRBV7-2 to TRBJ2-2, with D perhaps TRBD2 (6 bases). The V end lost 4 bases, the J end lost 1 base, and 16 bases lay between the germline ends. Germline lookup yields CDR1 SGHTA and CDR2 FQGNSA. CDR3 size: 17 residues. As DNA, the CDR3 is TGTGCCAGCAGCTCATTTGGGGGAGGCCAGAACACCGGGGAGCTGTTTTTT. As protein: CASSSFGGGQNTGELFF.

V is TRBV7-2 and J is TRBJ2-7, with TRBD2 matching over 7 bases. CDR1 and CDR2 (germline): SGHTA, FQGNSA. Germline trimming cut 5 bases from V and 6 bases from J; bases unmatched to any gene: 16. The CDR3 extends over 16 amino acids. The CDR3 is CASSHDGGGRGVEQYF. Here the CDR3 DNA reads TGTGCCAGCAGCCACGATGGGGGAGGGAGAGGCGTCGAGCAGTACTTC.

The chain uses TRBV7-8 and TRBJ2-2, with 10 bases that match TRBD2. This CDR3 spans 16 amino acids. Germline lookup yields CDR1 SGHVS and CDR2 FQNEAQ. The V segment lost 5 bases and the J segment 1 base; nucleotides outside the gene matches: 4. CDR3 amino acids: CASSPRTSGNTGELFF. The CDR3 region has the DNA TGTGCCAGCAGCCCTCGGACTAGCGGGAACACCGGGGAGCTGTTTTTT.

This clone was observed once. This chain connects TRBV6-5 to TRBJ1-2; 10 bases map to TRBD1. The ends lost 5 bases at V and 4 bases at J; junction bases unmatched: 7. The germline gives CDR1 MNHEY, CDR2 SVGAGI. This CDR3 spans 15 amino acids. The CDR3 sequence: CASSPTGTGAYGYTF. CDR3 DNA: TGTGCCAGCAGTCCTACCGGGACAGGGGCCTATGGCTACACCTTC.

This clone was recorded many times. The chain is built from TRBV6-2 or TRBV6-3 and TRBJ1-1; D is ambiguous. Germline V gives CDR1 MNHEY, CDR2 SVGEGT. The CDR3 contains 13 residues. The ends were cut back, 4 bases at V and 2 bases at J, with 8 bases in the middle. The CDR3 coding sequence is TGTGCCAGCAGTTCCGACTTTAACACTGAAGCTTTCTTT. As protein: CASSSDFNTEAFF.

The V gene is TRBV19, the J gene TRBJ2-6; possible D gene TRBD2, 6 bases. Germline V gives CDR1 LNHDA, CDR2 SQIVND (reference sequence). Trimming cost V 3 bases and J 2 bases, with 17 bases left between them. The CDR3 has 18 amino acids. The CDR3 sequence: CASSMASEGRTGANVLTF. In nucleotides, the CDR3 is TGTGCCAGTAGTATGGCCAGCGAGGGGAGGACTGGGGCCAACGTCCTGACTTTC. Full variable domain (remainder filled in from reference TRBV19 and TRBJ2-6): DGGITQSPKYLFRKEGQNVTLSCEQNLNHDAMYWYRQDPGQGLRLIYYSQIVNDFQKGDIAEGYSVSREKKESFPLTVTSAQKNPTAFYLCASSMASEGRTGANVLTFGAGSRLTVL.

The V and J genes are TRBV5-1 and TRBJ1-6, with 7 bases identical to TRBD1. Trimming removed 3 bases from V and 7 bases from J; junction bases left unmatched: 7. The CDR3 has 15 residues. Looked up from germline, CDR1 is SGHRS and CDR2 is YFSETQ. CDR3 sequence reads: CASSWVTGENSPLHF. The CDR3, as DNA: TGCGCCAGCAGCTGGGTTACAGGGGAAAATTCACCCCTCCACTTT.